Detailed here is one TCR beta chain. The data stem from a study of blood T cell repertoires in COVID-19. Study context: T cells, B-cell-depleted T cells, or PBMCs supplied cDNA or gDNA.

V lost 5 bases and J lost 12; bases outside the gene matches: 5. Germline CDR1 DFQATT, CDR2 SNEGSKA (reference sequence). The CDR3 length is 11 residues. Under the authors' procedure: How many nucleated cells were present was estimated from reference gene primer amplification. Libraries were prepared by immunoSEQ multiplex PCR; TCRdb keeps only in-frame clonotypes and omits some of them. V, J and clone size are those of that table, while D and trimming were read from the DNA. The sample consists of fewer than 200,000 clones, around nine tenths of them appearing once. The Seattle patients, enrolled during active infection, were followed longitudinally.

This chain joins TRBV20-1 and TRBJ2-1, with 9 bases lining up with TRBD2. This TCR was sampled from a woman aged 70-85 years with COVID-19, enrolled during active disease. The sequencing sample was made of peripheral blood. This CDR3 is CSASPTSGQFF. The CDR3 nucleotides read TGCAGTGCTTCCCCGACTAGCGGGCAGTTCTTC.